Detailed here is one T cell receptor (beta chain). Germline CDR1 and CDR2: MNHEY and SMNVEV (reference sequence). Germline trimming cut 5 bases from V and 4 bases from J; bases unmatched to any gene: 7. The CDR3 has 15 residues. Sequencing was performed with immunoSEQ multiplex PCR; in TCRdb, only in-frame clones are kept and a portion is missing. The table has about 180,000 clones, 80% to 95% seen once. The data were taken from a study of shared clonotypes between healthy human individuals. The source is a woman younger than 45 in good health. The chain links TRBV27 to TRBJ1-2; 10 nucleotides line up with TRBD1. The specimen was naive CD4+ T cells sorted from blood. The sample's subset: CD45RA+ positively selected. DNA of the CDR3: TGTGCCAGCAGTCCTCAGACAGGGGGCCGCTATGGCTACACCTTC. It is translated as CASSPQTGGRYGYTF.